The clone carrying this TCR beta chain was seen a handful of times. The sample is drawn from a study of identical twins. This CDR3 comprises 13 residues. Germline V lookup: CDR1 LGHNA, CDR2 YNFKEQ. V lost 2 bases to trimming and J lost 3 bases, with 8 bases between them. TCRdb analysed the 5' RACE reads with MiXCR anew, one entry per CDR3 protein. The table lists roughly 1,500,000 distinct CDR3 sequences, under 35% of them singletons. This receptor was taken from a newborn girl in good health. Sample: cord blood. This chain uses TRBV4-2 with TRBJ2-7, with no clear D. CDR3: CASSQSAGYEQYF. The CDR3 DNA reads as TGTGCCAGCAGCCAAAGTGCAGGCTACGAGCAGTACTTC.